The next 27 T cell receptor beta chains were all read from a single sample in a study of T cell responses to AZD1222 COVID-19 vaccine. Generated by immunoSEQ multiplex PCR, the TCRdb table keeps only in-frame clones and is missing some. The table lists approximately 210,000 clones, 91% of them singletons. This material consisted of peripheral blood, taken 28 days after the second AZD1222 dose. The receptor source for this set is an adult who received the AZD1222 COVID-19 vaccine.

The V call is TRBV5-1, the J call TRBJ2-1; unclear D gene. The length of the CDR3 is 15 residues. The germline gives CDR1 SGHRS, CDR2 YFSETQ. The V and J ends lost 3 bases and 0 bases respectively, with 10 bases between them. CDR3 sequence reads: CASSSTASSYNEQFF. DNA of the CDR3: TGCGCCAGCAGCTCAACAGCTAGCTCCTACAATGAGCAGTTCTTC.

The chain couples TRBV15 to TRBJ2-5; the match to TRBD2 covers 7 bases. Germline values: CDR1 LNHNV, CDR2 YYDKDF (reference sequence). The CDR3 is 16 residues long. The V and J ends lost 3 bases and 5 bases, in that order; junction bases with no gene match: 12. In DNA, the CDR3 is TGTGCCACCAGCAGCATTTTGATGACTAGCATGGAGACCCAGTACTTC. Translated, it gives CATSSILMTSMETQYF. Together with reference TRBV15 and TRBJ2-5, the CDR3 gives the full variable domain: DAMVIQNPRYQVTQFGKPVTLSCSQTLNHNVMYWYQQKSSQAPKLLFHYYDKDFNNEADTPDNFQSRRPNTSFCFLDIRSPGLGDTAMYLCATSSILMTSMETQYFGPGTRLLVL.

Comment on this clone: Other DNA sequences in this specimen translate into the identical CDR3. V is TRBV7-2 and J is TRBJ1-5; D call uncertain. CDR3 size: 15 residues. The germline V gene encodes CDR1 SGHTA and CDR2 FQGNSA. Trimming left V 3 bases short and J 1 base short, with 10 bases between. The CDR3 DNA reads TGTGCCAGCAGCTTTACGGGAATAAGCAATCAGCCCCAGCATTTT. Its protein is CASSFTGISNQPQHF.

The CDR3 loop reads CASSLARLEFYNEQFF. CDR3 bases: TGTGCCAGCAGCTTAGCGAGACTTGAGTTCTACAATGAGCAGTTCTTC. The V call is TRBV7-2, the J call TRBJ2-1, with D hard to call. This CDR3 region has 16 residues. The V and J ends lost 0 bases and 3 bases respectively, with 12 bases between them. Germline V lookup: CDR1 SGHTA, CDR2 FQGNSA.

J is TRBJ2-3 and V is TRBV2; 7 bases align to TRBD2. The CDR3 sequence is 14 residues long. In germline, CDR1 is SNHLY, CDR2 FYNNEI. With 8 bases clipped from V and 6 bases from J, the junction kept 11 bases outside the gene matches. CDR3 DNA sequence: TGTGCCAGCTCTAGCGGTGAGAACCCGGATACGCAGTATTTT. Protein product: CASSSGENPDTQYF.

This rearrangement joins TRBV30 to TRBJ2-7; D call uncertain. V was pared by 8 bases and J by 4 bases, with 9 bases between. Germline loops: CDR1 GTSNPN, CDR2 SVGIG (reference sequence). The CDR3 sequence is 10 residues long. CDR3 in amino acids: CALGSYEQYF. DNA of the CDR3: TGTGCCCTAGGGTCGTACGAGCAGTACTTC.

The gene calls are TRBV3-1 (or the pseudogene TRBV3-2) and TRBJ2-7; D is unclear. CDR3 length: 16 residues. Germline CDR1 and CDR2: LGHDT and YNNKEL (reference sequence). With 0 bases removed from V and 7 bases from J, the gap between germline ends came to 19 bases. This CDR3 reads CASSQDSGYRVVEQYF. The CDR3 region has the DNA TGTGCCAGCAGCCAAGATAGTGGCTACCGTGTGGTGGAGCAGTACTTC.

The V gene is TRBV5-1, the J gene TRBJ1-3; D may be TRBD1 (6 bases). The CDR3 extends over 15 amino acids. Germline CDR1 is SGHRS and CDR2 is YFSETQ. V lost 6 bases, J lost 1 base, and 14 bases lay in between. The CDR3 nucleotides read TGCGCCAGCAAGCAGGGGCTAATTTCTGGAAACACCATATATTTT. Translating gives CASKQGLISGNTIYF.

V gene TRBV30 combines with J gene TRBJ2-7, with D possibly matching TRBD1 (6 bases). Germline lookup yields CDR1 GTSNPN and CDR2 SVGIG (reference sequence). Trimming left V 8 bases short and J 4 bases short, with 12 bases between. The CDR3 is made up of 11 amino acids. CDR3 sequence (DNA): TGTGCCCTCTCGAGGGGGTACGAGCAGTACTTC. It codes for CALSRGYEQYF.

The CDR3 region is CASSPSGQGISYGYTF. The CDR3 coding sequence is TGTGCCAGTAGTCCGTCGGGACAGGGCATCTCCTATGGCTACACCTTC. The chain uses TRBV19 and TRBJ1-2; TRBD1 matches at 9 bases. The CDR3 totals 16 residues. After removal of 5 bases from V and 4 bases from J, the junction contained 11 bases not matched to a gene. Germline loops: CDR1 LNHDA, CDR2 SQIVND (reference sequence). The full variable domain, its missing parts supplied by reference TRBV19 and TRBJ1-2, is DGGITQSPKYLFRKEGQNVTLSCEQNLNHDAMYWYRQDPGQGLRLIYYSQIVNDFQKGDIAEGYSVSREKKESFPLTVTSAQKNPTAFYLCASSPSGQGISYGYTFGSGTRLTVV.

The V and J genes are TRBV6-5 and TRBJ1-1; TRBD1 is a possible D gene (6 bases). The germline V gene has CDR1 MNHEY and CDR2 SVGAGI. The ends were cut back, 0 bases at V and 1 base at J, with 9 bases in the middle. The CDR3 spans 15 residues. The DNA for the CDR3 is TGTGCCAGCAGTTACTCGTCAGGGGCGAACACTGAAGCTTTCTTT. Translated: CASSYSSGANTEAFF.

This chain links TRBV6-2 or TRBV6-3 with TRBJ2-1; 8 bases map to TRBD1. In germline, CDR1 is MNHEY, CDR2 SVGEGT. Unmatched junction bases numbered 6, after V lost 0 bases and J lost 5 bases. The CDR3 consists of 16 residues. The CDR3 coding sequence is TGTGCCAGCAGTTACTCGATAGGGGACAGGAACAATGAGCAGTTCTTC. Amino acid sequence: CASSYSIGDRNNEQFF.

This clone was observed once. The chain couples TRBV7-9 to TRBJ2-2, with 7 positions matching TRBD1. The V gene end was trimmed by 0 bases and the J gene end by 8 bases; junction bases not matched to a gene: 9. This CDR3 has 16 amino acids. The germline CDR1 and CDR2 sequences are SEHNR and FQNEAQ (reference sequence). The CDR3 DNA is TGTGCCAGCAGCTTAGCACAGGGGCCCTTGAGAGGGGAGCTGTTTTTT. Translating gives CASSLAQGPLRGELFF.

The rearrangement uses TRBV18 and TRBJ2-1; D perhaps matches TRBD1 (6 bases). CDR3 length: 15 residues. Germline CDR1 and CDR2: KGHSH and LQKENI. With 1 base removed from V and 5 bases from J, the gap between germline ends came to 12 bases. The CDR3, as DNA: TGTGCCAGCTCACCACTATCAGGGGCTGACAATGAGCAGTTCTTC. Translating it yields CASSPLSGADNEQFF.

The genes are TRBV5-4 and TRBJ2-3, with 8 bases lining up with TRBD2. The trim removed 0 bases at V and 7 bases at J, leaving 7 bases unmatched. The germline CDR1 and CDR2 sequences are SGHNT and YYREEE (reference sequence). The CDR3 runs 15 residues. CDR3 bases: TGTGCCAGCAGCTTGGCGAGCGGGAGTTTGAATACGCAGTATTTT. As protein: CASSLASGSLNTQYF.

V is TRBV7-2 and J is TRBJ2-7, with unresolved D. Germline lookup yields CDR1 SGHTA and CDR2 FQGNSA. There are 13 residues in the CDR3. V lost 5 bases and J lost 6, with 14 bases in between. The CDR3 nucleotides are TGTGCCAGCAGCGCAAAGGCCGTTGGCGAGCAGTACTTC. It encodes CASSAKAVGEQYF.

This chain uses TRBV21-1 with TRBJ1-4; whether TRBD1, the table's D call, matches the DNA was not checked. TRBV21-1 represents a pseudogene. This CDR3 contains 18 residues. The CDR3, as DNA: TGTGCCAGCATCGGGGAGTCCTACAGGGGGCTGATATGTGAAAAACTGTTTTTT. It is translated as CASIGESYRGLICEKLFF.

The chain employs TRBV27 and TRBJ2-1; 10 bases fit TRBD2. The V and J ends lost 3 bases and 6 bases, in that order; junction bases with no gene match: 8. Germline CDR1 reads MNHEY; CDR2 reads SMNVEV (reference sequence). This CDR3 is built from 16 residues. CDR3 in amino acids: CASSFTSGMMVNEQFF. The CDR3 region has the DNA TGTGCCAGCAGTTTCACTAGCGGGATGATGGTCAATGAGCAGTTCTTC.

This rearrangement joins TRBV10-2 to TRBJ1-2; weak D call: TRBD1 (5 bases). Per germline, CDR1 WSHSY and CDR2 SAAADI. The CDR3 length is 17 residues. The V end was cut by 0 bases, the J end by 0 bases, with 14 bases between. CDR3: CASSESYSGTTNYGYTF. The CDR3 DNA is TGCGCCAGCAGTGAGTCCTATTCCGGGACCACTAACTATGGCTACACCTTC.

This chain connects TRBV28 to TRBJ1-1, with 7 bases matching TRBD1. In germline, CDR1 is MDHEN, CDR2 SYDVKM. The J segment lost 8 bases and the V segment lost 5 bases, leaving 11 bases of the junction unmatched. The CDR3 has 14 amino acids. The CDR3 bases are TGTGCCAGCAGTGGGGGACAGAGGGCCAAGGAAGCTTTCTTT. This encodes CASSGGQRAKEAFF.

The CDR3: CASSPRGSGPPSTDTQYF. Here the CDR3 DNA reads TGCGCCAGCAGCCCTCGGGGTAGCGGGCCACCTAGCACAGATACGCAGTATTTT. The chain carries TRBV5-1 and TRBJ2-3; 7 nucleotides agree with TRBD2. Germline V gene lookup returns CDR1 SGHRS and CDR2 YFSETQ. V shed 4 bases and J 0 bases; nucleotides not matched to a gene: 14. This CDR3 spans 18 amino acids.

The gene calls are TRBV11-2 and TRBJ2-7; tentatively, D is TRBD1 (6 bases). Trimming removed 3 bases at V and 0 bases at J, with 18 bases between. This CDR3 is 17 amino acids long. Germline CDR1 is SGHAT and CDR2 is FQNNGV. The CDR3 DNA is TGTGCCAGCAGCTTGATCTCCGGGACACAGGACTCCTACGAGCAGTACTTC. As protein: CASSLISGTQDSYEQYF.

CDR3 nucleotides: TGTGCCAGCAGCCAAACGACTAGCGGGATGGGGAGCACAGATACGCAGTATTTT. Protein sequence: CASSQTTSGMGSTDTQYF. The V gene is TRBV3-1 (or the pseudogene TRBV3-2), the J gene TRBJ2-3; the match to TRBD2 covers 11 bases. The length of the CDR3 is 18 residues. The V gene end was trimmed by 2 bases and the J gene end by 0 bases; junction bases not matched to a gene: 7. Germline V gives CDR1 LGHDT, CDR2 YNNKEL (reference sequence).

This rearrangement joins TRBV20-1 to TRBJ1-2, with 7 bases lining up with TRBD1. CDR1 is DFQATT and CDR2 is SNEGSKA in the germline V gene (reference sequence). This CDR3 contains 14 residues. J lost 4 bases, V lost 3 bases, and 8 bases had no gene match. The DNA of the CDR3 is TGCAGTGCTAGTAGAGACAGGGAAGGCTATGGCTACACCTTC. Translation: CSASRDREGYGYTF.

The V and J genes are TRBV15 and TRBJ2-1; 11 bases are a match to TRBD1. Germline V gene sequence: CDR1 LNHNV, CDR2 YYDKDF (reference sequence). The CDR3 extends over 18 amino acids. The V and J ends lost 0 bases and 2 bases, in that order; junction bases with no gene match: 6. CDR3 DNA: TGTGCCACCAGCAGAGATCGAGGGACAGGGGGAACCTACAATGAGCAGTTCTTC. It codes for CATSRDRGTGGTYNEQFF.

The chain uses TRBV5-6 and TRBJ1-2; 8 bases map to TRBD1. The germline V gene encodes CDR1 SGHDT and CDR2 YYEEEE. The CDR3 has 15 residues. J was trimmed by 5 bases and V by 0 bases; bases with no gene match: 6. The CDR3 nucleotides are TGTGCCAGCAGCTTGGAGGGCAGGGGGCAGTATGGCTACACCTTC. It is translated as CASSLEGRGQYGYTF.

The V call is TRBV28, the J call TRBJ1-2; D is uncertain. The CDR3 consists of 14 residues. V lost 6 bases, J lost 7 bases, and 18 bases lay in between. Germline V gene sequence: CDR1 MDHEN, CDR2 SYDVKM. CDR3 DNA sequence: TGTGCCAGCAGCCCTGTCCGGGAGGAAGGTGGCTACACCTTC. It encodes CASSPVREEGGYTF.